This T cell receptor beta chain was identified during a study of T cells expressing NK-cell markers (dated by TCRdb to the early 2020s). About the full investigation: Seven to nine donors provided sorted CD3+CD56+NKG2C+, CD3+CD56+NKG2C- and CD3+CD56-NKG2C+ T-cell subsets, whose TCR beta-chain repertoires were profiled. Of the eight sequenced donors, seven were found to be HCMV-seropositive and one was found to be HCMV-seronegative. The eight sequenced donors were randomly selected healthy volunteers, three men and five women. Libraries were sequenced as 2 x 150 bp reads on Illumina HiSeq 2000/2500, MiSeq or NextSeq. Summary of the overall study and its limitations: In several donors, the dominant CD3+CD56+NKG2C+ clonotypes were found to rank among the top 10 CD8+ clonotypes and to make up about 1.0-8% of CD8+ T cells. It remained unclear whether the expanded NKG2C-expressing T cell clones were specific for HCMV antigens. Those dominant clonotypes were again the most abundant among CD3+CD56-NKG2C+ cells in several donors, at roughly 28.3-65%.

HCMV serostatus was determined by detecting HCMV-specific IgG in serum with a commercial ELISA kit. Ficoll density gradient centrifugation was used to isolate peripheral blood mononuclear cells from blood. The instrument was an Illumina HiSeq 2000. The TCR beta cDNA libraries were made using 5'RACE template switching, a step that added both a universal primer site and unique molecular identifiers. cDNA synthesis was primed from the TCR beta constant segment, followed by two successive PCR amplification steps. Per the original workflow: MIGEC was used to demultiplex reads and group reads by UMI, and MiTCR was used to assemble and quantify clonotypes. To remove erroneous sequences, TCR cDNA sequences were retained only when supported by two or more reads. The tcR package was used for downstream repertoire analysis, and clonotypes were matched across fractions by CDR3 nucleotide sequence plus V segment. VDJmatch was used to annotate antigen specificity against VDJdb, with one amino acid substitution in CDR3 permitted. TCRdb reprocessed the reads and provides one entry for every CDR3 protein sequence; no DNA is given. The V and J calls and clone size are TCRdb's, not the authors'. The sample table holds roughly 390,000 distinct CDR3 sequences. In total, the top ten clones hold about 11% of the sample.

The cysteine opens and the phenylalanine closes a CDR3 of 16 amino acids. DNA for this receptor is not on file. In the germline V gene (reference sequence), CDR1 corresponds to SGHKS and CDR2 to YYEKEE. In the case of this clonotype: Its antigen is not yet known.

This receptor was obtained from a woman aged 45-65 years in good health. Donor details come from another sample of the same person, matched by shared clones. Sample: blood T cells: a sorted CD56 or NKG2C T cell subset, CD4+ or CD8+ T cells, or bulk PBMC T cells (not recorded which). The chain is encoded by TRBV5-5 joined to TRBJ1-5; checking the TCRdb D call of TRBD1 is not possible without DNA. The CDR3 loop reads CASSLRTGFGNQPQHF.